This T cell receptor (beta chain) was found in a study of blood T cell repertoires in COVID-19. On the study more broadly: PBMCs, B-cell-depleted T cells, or T cells were the source of the cDNA or gDNA that made up the material.

TCRdb's table, derived via immunoSEQ multiplex PCR, lists solely in-frame clones and lacks some. The sample consists of about 150,000 clones, 75% to 90% of them appearing once. J gave up 4 bases and V 0 bases, and 3 bases lay outside the gene matches. The CDR3 covers 16 residues. Germline V CDR1 and CDR2: SGHNT, YYREEE (reference sequence). This chain uses TRBV5-4 with TRBJ2-3; TRBD1 matches at 12 bases. The TCR sequence derives from a man aged 45-60 years who had recovered from COVID-19. Sequenced input: PBMCs or T cells enriched from blood (not recorded which). The CDR3 spells CASSLVGTGGADTQYF. For the CDR3, the DNA is TGTGCCAGCAGCTTGGTGGGGACAGGGGGCGCAGATACGCAGTATTTT.